This record concerns one T cell receptor (beta chain) sequence. Libraries were prepared by immunoSEQ multiplex PCR; TCRdb keeps only in-frame clonotypes and omits some of them. The sample lists 20,000 or so clones, less than 85% occurring once. The data were taken from a study of OX40 agonist ivuxolimab in advanced cancers. The germline gives CDR1 MNHEY, CDR2 SMNVEV (reference sequence). The CDR3 loop spans 15 amino acids. V dropped 6 bases and J dropped 0 bases, with 12 bases sitting between them. The sample consisted of CD4+ or CD8+ T cells sorted from blood, taken in a trial of the OX40 agonist ivuxolimab. The TCR comes from an adult with an advanced solid tumor such as melanoma, head and neck, liver or kidney cancer. This chain uses TRBV27 with TRBJ2-1; D might be TRBD1 (6 bases). CDR3 coding DNA: TGTGCCAGCAGAACAGGGTACAGCTCCTACAATGAGCAGTTCTTC. Translation: CASRTGYSSYNEQFF.